Sequencing of this T cell receptor beta chain was carried out in a study of OX40 agonist ivuxolimab in advanced cancers. For the study at large: The patients got ivuxolimab, which is an agonistic anti-OX40 (CD134) antibody. Dosing consisted of intravenous ivuxolimab at 0.01 to 10 mg/kg every 2 weeks. Study results and caveats: The antigen specificity of the peripheral T cells (those that were expanded) was not determined.

The data were produced by immunoSEQ multiplex PCR, yet TCRdb's version contains in-frame clones alone and is incomplete. The table shows 85,000 to 100,000 clones, with more than 80% occurring only once. Worth noting for this clone: Its antigen is unknown.

In germline, CDR1 is SQVTM, CDR2 ANQGSEA. The CDR3 has 12 residues. The V and J ends lost 7 bases and 7 bases respectively, with 16 bases between them. Autoimmune disease history or systemic immunosuppression barred patients. This clonotype was obtained from an adult with an advanced solid tumor such as melanoma, head and neck, liver or kidney cancer. The sample in question was CD4+ or CD8+ T cells sorted from blood, obtained in a trial of the OX40 agonist ivuxolimab. This chain joins TRBV29-1 and TRBJ2-5; D is possibly TRBD1 (5 bases). The CDR3 is CSGGTSTGTQYF. The DNA for the CDR3 is TGCAGCGGGGGCACATCCACGGGGACCCAGTACTTC. The full variable domain, completed using reference TRBV29-1 and TRBJ2-5, is SAVISQKPSRDICQRGTSLTIQCQVDSQVTMMFWYRQQPGQSLTLIATANQGSEATYESGFVIDKFPISRPNLTFSTLTVSNMSPEDSSIYLCSGGTSTGTQYFGPGTRLLVL.